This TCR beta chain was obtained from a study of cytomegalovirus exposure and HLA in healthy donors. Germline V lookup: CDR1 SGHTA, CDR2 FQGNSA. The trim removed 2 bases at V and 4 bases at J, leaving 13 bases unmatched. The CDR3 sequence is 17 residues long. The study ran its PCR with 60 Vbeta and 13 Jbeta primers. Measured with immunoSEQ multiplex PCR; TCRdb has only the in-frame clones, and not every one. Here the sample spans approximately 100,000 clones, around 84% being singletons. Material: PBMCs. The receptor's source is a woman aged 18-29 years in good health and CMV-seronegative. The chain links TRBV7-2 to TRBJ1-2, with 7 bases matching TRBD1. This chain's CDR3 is CASSLRSGGAFGYGYTF. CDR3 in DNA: TGTGCCAGCAGCTTAAGGTCAGGGGGAGCATTTGGCTATGGCTACACCTTC.